The 5 T cell receptor beta chains below all came from one sample that was sequenced in a study of T cells in Graves' hyperthyroidism and ophthalmopathy. The TCR beta CDR3 regions underwent amplification using RNA transcripts as the source. The HTBI primer set drove a first-round RT-PCR of the TCR CDR3. TCRdb itself ran the multiplex PCR reads through MiXCR, one entry per CDR3 protein. Counted here are about 530,000 distinct CDR3 sequences, 17% occurring once; the ten biggest clones make up around 17%. The sequenced material came from blood. The source is a woman between 18 and 30 years old with Graves' ophthalmopathy.

This clonotype was seen ten or more times. This chain joins TRBV7-8 and TRBJ2-1, with TRBD2 matching 13 bases. The CDR3 totals 21 residues. The germline gives CDR1 SGHVS, CDR2 FQNEAQ. The ends lost 5 bases at V and 7 bases at J; junction bases unmatched: 23. CDR3 in amino acids: CASSASRSLGLAGVVANEQFF. The CDR3 DNA reads TGTGCCAGCAGCGCTAGTAGGTCCCTCGGACTAGCGGGAGTGGTAGCGAATGAGCAGTTCTTC. The entire variable domain, with the rest obtained from reference TRBV7-8 and TRBJ2-1, is as follows: GAGVSQSPRYKVAKRGQDVALRCDPISGHVSLFWYQQALGQGPEFLTYFQNEAQLDKSGLPSDRFFAERPEGSVSTLKIQRTQQEDSAVYLCASSASRSLGLAGVVANEQFFGPGTRLTVL.

This clonotype came up a few times. V usage is TRBV5-8 and J usage is TRBJ2-1; D unresolved. CDR1 and CDR2 (germline): SGHTS, YDEGEE. V was shortened by 5 bases and J by 12 bases, with 9 bases between the two germline ends. This CDR3 is 10 amino acids long. The CDR3 DNA is TGTGCCAGCAGTATTAGTTGGCAGTTCTTC. It yields the protein CASSISWQFF.

The rearrangement links TRBV4-1 to TRBJ2-7; perhaps TRBD2 as D (5 bases). Germline CDR1 and CDR2: MGHRA and YSYEKL. V was trimmed by 5 bases and J by 3 bases, leaving 17 bases between them. The CDR3 extends over 15 amino acids. For the CDR3, the DNA is TGCGCCAGCAGCTACTCTGGAGTAGAGGGCTACGAGCAGTACTTC. This translates into CASSYSGVEGYEQYF.

This clonotype appeared many times. The V call is TRBV30, the J call TRBJ2-1, with 8 nucleotides matching TRBD1. The germline CDR1 and CDR2 sequences are GTSNPN and SVGIG (reference sequence). The V segment lost 4 bases and the J segment 8 bases; nucleotides outside the gene matches: 7. CDR3 length equals 13 residues. CDR3 amino acids: CAWNPGQGDEQFF. The CDR3 nucleotides read TGTGCCTGGAATCCCGGACAGGGCGATGAGCAGTTCTTC.

V and J are TRBV12-3 or TRBV12-4 and TRBJ1-2, with 8 positions matching TRBD1. V gave up 3 bases and J gave up 5 bases; unmatched junction bases: 5. The CDR3 loop spans 14 amino acids. Here the CDR3 DNA reads TGTGCCAGCAGTTTCTCAGGGGGCGTATATGGCTACACCTTC. Translating gives CASSFSGGVYGYTF.